Listed below are T cell receptor beta chains from one sample, sequenced in a study of blood T cell repertoires in COVID-19. TCRdb's copy holds only in-frame clones and misses some; the assay was immunoSEQ multiplex PCR. The data show approximately 170,000 clones, around 90% seen once. Input material: PBMCs or T cells enriched from blood (not recorded which). The receptors here all came from a woman between 18 and 29 years old who had recovered from COVID-19. The CDR3 runs from the conserved cysteine through the conserved F or W. A D gene is named only where the DNA matches it firmly. Size values are once, few and many counts, or a class for expanded clones, and some rows have none.

>TRBJ2-7|TRBV28|TRBD1|-
TGTGCCAGCCGCACAGGGGGCTCCTACGAGCAGTACTTC
CASRTGGSYEQYF
>TRBJ1-5|TRBV5-8|TRBD1|-
TGTGCCAGCAGTTCGGTCCTGACAGGGAATCAGCCCCAGCATTTT
CASSSVLTGNQPQHF
>TRBJ2-3|TRBV16|TRBD1|-
TGTGCCAGCAGCCCGCAGTCGGACAGGGTAGGCACAGATACGCAGTATTTT
CASSPQSDRVGTDTQYF
>TRBJ1-2|TRBV29-1|-|-
TGCAGCGTTGCCCGGACAGATGGCTACACCTTC
CSVARTDGYTF
>TRBJ1-6|TRBV28|-|once
TGTGCCAGCAGGAGTACGGGGGAAGAATCACCCCTCCACTTT
CASRSTGEESPLHF
>TRBJ2-5|TRBV6-4|TRBD2|-
TGTGCCAGCAGTGTCCCCGGGACTAGCGACCAAGAGACCCAGTACTTC
CASSVPGTSDQETQYF
>TRBJ2-7|TRBV3-1/TRBV3-2|-|-
TGTGCCACCTCAGGGGACCCCTCCTACGAGCAGTACTTC
CATSGDPSYEQYF
>TRBJ1-1|TRBV25-1|-|-
TGTGCCAGCAGTCGGGGGGCTGTGGGGGCTTTCTTT
CASSRGAVGAFF
>TRBJ2-3|TRBV6-5|TRBD2|-
TGTGCCAGCAGTTACTCTAGCGGGAGTAGGACAGATACGCAGTATTTT
CASSYSSGSRTDTQYF
>TRBJ1-1|TRBV5-1|-|once
TGCGCCAGCAGCTTGTATCCAGGGGCGAACACTGAAGCTTTCTTT
CASSLYPGANTEAFF
>TRBJ1-2|TRBV19|TRBD1|-
TGTGCCACCACCACCGCCGGACAGGGGGTTGGGGGCTACACCTTC
CATTTAGQGVGGYTF
>TRBJ1-5|TRBV6-5|-|-
TGTGCCAGCAGTTACGATGGCGGGTTAGGGCAGCCCCAGCATTTT
CASSYDGGLGQPQHF
>TRBJ1-5|TRBV10-3|-|-
TGTGCCATCAGTGAGTCGCGGGAGGGGCCCCAGCATTTT
CAISESREGPQHF